The clone carrying this T cell receptor beta chain was recorded many times. No antigen is known for it. Looked up from germline, CDR1 is LNHNV and CDR2 is YYDKDF (reference sequence). The CDR3 extends over 14 amino acids. Losses at the gene ends were 7 bases for V and 4 bases for J; bases not matched to a gene: 6. TCRdb passed the reads through MiXCR, listing each CDR3 protein once. The data contain 130,000 or so distinct CDR3 sequences, about 6% of them singletons. This sample is drawn from a study of T cell repertoires in cytomegalovirus infection. Study at large: TCR beta signatures that were public indicated CMV infection and matching HLA type. Study-wide points: Carriage of CMV together with the relevant HLA was identifiable through cumulative public TCR beta family frequency.

The source of this sequence is a human donor in good health (CMV status not recorded). Some clones in this sample may be carry-over from other donors' samples. Input material: PBMCs. The gene calls are TRBV15 and TRBJ1-3; 8 bases align to TRBD1. The CDR3 DNA is TGTGCCACCACCCCTGGACAGGGAGGAAACACCATATATTTT. It is translated as CATTPGQGGNTIYF.